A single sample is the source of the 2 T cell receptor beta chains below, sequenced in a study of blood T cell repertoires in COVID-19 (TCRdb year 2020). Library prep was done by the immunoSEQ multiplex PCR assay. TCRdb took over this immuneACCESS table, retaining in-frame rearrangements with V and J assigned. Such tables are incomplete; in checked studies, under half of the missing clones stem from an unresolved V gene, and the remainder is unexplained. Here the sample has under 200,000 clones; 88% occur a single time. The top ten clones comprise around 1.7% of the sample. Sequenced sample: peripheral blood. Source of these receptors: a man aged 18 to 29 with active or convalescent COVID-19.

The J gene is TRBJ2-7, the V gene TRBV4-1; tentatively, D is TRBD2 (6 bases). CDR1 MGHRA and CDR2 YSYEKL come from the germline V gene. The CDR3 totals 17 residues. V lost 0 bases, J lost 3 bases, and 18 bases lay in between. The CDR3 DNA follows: TGCGCCAGCAGCCAAGACTGGAGGGCAGGCCATAACTACGAGCAGTACTTC. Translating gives CASSQDWRAGHNYEQYF.

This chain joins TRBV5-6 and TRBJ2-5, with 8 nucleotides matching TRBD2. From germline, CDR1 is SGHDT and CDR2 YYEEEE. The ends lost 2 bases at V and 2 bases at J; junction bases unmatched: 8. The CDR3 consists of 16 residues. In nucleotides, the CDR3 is TGTGCCAGCAGCTTCGGGCTAGCGGGCGGTCAAGAGACCCAGTACTTC. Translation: CASSFGLAGGQETQYF.